Listed below are T cell receptor beta chains from one sample, sequenced in a study of patients and donors after allogeneic stem cell transplantation. TCRdb re-analysed the RT-PCR reads in MiXCR, keeping a single row per CDR3 protein. Of about 960,000 distinct CDR3 sequences in the sample, about 20% were seen once. The specimen sequenced was blood, either unsorted or a sorted T cell fraction (not recorded which). All receptors derive from a human donor who was either an allogeneic HSCT recipient or a stem cell or donor lymphocyte infusion donor (not recorded which). It is not recorded whose cells these are; they may come from a transplant donor. Both conserved end residues are part of each CDR3. A D gene is named only where the DNA matches it firmly. Size values are once, few and many counts, or a class for expanded clones, and some rows have none.

TGTGCCAGCAGGAGGGGGCTGGAGACCCAGTACTTC	CASRRGLETQYF	TRBV2	TRBJ2-5	.	TRBD1
TGTGCCAGCAGTCTCCGACAGGCTGGAAACACCATATATTTT	CASSLRQAGNTIYF	TRBV2	TRBJ1-3	.	.
TGTGCCAGCAGTGAATATCATACGCAGTATTTT	CASSEYHTQYF	TRBV25-1	TRBJ2-3	.	.
TGCAGTGCCCAAAATCGGCGGGAGTTAGCAGATACGCAGTATTTT	CSAQNRRELADTQYF	TRBV20-1	TRBJ2-3	many	TRBD2
TGTGCCAGCAGTAGCCGGCGGAACAATGAGCAGTTCTTC	CASSSRRNNEQFF	TRBV12-3/TRBV12-4	TRBJ2-1	.	.
TGCAGCGTTGATACTAGCGGGGGCGCTGATACGCAGTATTTT	CSVDTSGGADTQYF	TRBV29-1	TRBJ2-3	.	TRBD2
TGCGCCAGCAGTGAGTCGGGTGGACTGAACACCGGGGAGCTGTTTTTT	CASSESGGLNTGELFF	TRBV10-2	TRBJ2-2	few	.
TGTGCCAGCAGCCCAGAGGGATTGGGGAATCAGCCCCAGCATTTT	CASSPEGLGNQPQHF	TRBV7-2	TRBJ1-5	.	.
TGCAGTGTTAGGCTGACTAGCTTCACCCATGGTGAGCAGTTCTTC	CSVRLTSFTHGEQFF	TRBV20-1	TRBJ2-1	.	TRBD2
TGTGCCAGCAGCTTAGACACACCGGGCACAGATACGCAGTATTTT	CASSLDTPGTDTQYF	TRBV7-9	TRBJ2-3	few	.
TGTGCCAGCTCACCCCGGGGGGCAGGTCACAACAATGAGCAGTTCTTC	CASSPRGAGHNNEQFF	TRBV18	TRBJ2-1	few	.
TGTGCCAGCTCACAACCGGGCGATTGGAGCTCCTATAATTCACCCCTCCACTTT	CASSQPGDWSSYNSPLHF	TRBV18	TRBJ1-6	once	.
TGTGCCAGCAGGGGCCGGAGAGCGGCCAACCACAATGAGCAGTTCTTC	CASRGRRAANHNEQFF	TRBV12-3/TRBV12-4	TRBJ2-1	.	.
TGTGCCAGCAGTTTGCCGGGGGATCGGGATGGCTACACCTTC	CASSLPGDRDGYTF	TRBV12-3/TRBV12-4	TRBJ1-2	.	.
TGTGCCAGCAGCCCAGGGCGTTACGAGCAGTTCTTC	CASSPGRYEQFF	TRBV3-1	TRBJ2-1	few	.
TGTGCCAGCAGCGTATGGGACAGTGGAAACACCATATATTTT	CASSVWDSGNTIYF	TRBV11-2	TRBJ1-3	.	TRBD1
TGCAGTGCAGCGAGGATGAACAGGGGGCACTGGGAGACCCAGTACTTC	CSAARMNRGHWETQYF	TRBV20-1	TRBJ2-5	few	TRBD1
TGTGCCTGGAGTGTACGGATAGCTTCTAACTATGGCTACACCTTC	CAWSVRIASNYGYTF	TRBV30	TRBJ1-2	.	.
TGTGCCAGCAGCTTAGGCGGGAGTGGACCGCCTTTCGGGCAGTACTTC	CASSLGGSGPPFGQYF	TRBV13	TRBJ2-7	.	.
TGTGCCAGCAGACAGGGACTAGCGGTTGGGCAGTTCTTC	CASRQGLAVGQFF	TRBV6-2/TRBV6-3	TRBJ2-1	few	TRBD2
TGTGCTAGTGGTGACGGGACAGTCACATACGAGCAGTACTTC	CASGDGTVTYEQYF	TRBV12-5	TRBJ2-7	few	TRBD1
TGTGCCAGCAGTTACCCAGGGGGCGCGGCTTCACCCCTCCACTTT	CASSYPGGAASPLHF	TRBV6-5	TRBJ1-6	few	TRBD1
TGCAGTGCTGCACCGGGGGGCCAGGAGACCCAGTACTTC	CSAAPGGQETQYF	TRBV20-1	TRBJ2-5	.	.
TGTGCCACCAGGGGGCAGGACAATGAGCAGTTCTTC	CATRGQDNEQFF	TRBV24-1	TRBJ2-1	.	.
TGTGCCAGCAGTTTCGGGGGGATCTATTCACCCCTCCACTTT	CASSFGGIYSPLHF	TRBV12-3/TRBV12-4	TRBJ1-6	.	.
TGTGCCAGCAGCTTGGCCCAGAGTTCCTCACTAGCCAAAAACATTCAGTACTTC	CASSLAQSSSLAKNIQYF	TRBV5-5	TRBJ2-4	.	.
TGTGCTAGTGGTCTTGCGACGTACAATGAGCAGTTCTTC	CASGLATYNEQFF	TRBV12-5	TRBJ2-1	.	.
TGTGCCAGCAGCCCGGGACAACCCCCAGACATTCAGTACTTC	CASSPGQPPDIQYF	TRBV9	TRBJ2-4	few	.
TGTGCCAGCAGTCAACGGTCAGGGCCAGACACCGGGGAGCTGTTTTTT	CASSQRSGPDTGELFF	TRBV6-1	TRBJ2-2	.	.
TGTGCCAGTGGCAGCTTAAGGACTAGCGAACGATTCGAGCAGTACTTC	CASGSLRTSERFEQYF	TRBV3-1	TRBJ2-7	few	TRBD2
TGTGCCAGCAGTTGGGGCTGGGACAGGGGATACGAGCAGTACTTC	CASSWGWDRGYEQYF	TRBV6-2/TRBV6-3	TRBJ2-7	few	TRBD1
TGTGCCAGCAGTTCCGACGGCTCATCAGATACGCAGTATTTT	CASSSDGSSDTQYF	TRBV6-5	TRBJ2-3	.	.